Listed here are 22 T cell receptor beta chains from one sample, sequenced in a study of read filtering for tumor transcriptome and immune sequencing. This library used roughly 400 ng RNA and molecular barcoded adaptors spanning alpha/delta and beta/gamma chains. TCRdb re-called the reads through MiXCR, storing one row per CDR3 protein. The table has about 50,000 distinct CDR3 sequences, around 19% seen once. Specimen: a population of CD138-negative cells sorted from bone marrow. These receptors all stem from a donor aged 40 or over with multiple myeloma.

This clonotype was detected ten times or more. The J gene is TRBJ2-3, the V gene TRBV7-2; D gene uncertain. The ends were cut back, 0 bases at V and 4 bases at J, with 5 bases in the middle. This CDR3 contains 13 residues. CDR1 is SGHTA, CDR2 FQGNSA, per germline. CDR3 nucleotides: TGTGCCAGCAGCTTAGCGCGGTCAGATACGCAGTATTTT. It codes for CASSLARSDTQYF.

As concerns this clonotype: This is likely an artifact of a read error, given a far larger clone one base away. The V and J genes are TRBV7-2 and TRBJ2-1, with 11 bases matching TRBD2. This CDR3 is 16 amino acids long. Germline CDR1 SGHTA, CDR2 FQGNSA. This CDR3 is CASSPRTSGHYNELFF. DNA of the CDR3: TGTGCCAGCAGCCCTCGGACTAGCGGGCACTACAATGAGCTGTTCTTC.

This clonotype was recorded many times. The rearrangement joins TRBV6-5 to TRBJ1-5; no definite D call. There are 13 residues in the CDR3. Trimming stripped 5 bases from V and 4 bases from J, with 9 bases between. Germline loops: CDR1 MNHEY, CDR2 SVGAGI. The CDR3 loop reads CASSNGLNQPQHF. The CDR3 DNA reads as TGTGCCAGCAGTAACGGGTTGAATCAGCCCCAGCATTTT.

Concerning this clonotype itself: This may be a read error, as it is one base from a much larger clone. The genes are TRBV6-6 and TRBJ2-1; unclear D gene. Germline V gene sequence: CDR1 MNHNY, CDR2 SVGAGI (reference sequence). The CDR3 contains 13 residues. The CDR3 here is CASGYSAYNEQFF. CDR3 nucleotides: TGTGCCAGCGGTTACTCGGCCTACAATGAGCAGTTCTTC.

Remarks on this clonotype: A much larger clone differs by one base, so this may be a read error. V and J are TRBV24-1 and TRBJ2-1; 7 bases are shared with TRBD1. Germline CDR1 is KGHDR and CDR2 is SFDVKD. The CDR3 runs 11 residues. The CDR3 nucleotides read TGTGCCGCCAGTGAGGACAGGGAGCAGTTCTTC. Its translation is CAASEDREQFF.

The sample holds a few counts of this clonotype. This chain joins TRBV19 and TRBJ1-5; 12 bases map to TRBD1. Germline CDR1 LNHDA, CDR2 SQIVND (reference sequence). The CDR3 totals 16 residues. The J segment lost 1 base and the V segment lost 5 bases, leaving 3 bases of the junction unmatched. The CDR3 sequence is CASSGTGGWSNQPQHF. The DNA for the CDR3 is TGTGCCAGTAGTGGGACAGGGGGCTGGAGCAATCAGCCCCAGCATTTT.

This clonotype has at least ten counts. The chain has TRBV5-1 and TRBJ2-1; D not certain. V was shortened by 0 bases and J by 11 bases, with 6 bases between the two germline ends. This CDR3 is 11 amino acids long. CDR1 and CDR2 (germline): SGHRS, YFSETQ. Written as DNA, the CDR3 is TGCGCCAGCAGCTTGGAAGCCCAGCAGTTCTTC. Encoded protein: CASSLEAQQFF.

The sample holds a few counts of this clonotype. Given a much more abundant clone one base away, this may be a read error. The gene calls are TRBV6-5 and TRBJ1-1, with unresolved D. The CDR3 totals 12 residues. Deletions cut 8 bases from V and 7 bases from J, with 14 bases between. Germline V gene data show CDR1 as MNHEY and CDR2 as SVGAGI. Here the CDR3 reads CASGFPAGEAFF. CDR3 coding DNA: TGTGCCAGCGGTTTCCCGGCCGGTGAAGCTTTCTTT.

This clonotype was seen a handful of times. The chain carries TRBV7-9 and TRBJ1-3; 7 bases map to TRBD1. The V gene end was trimmed by 2 bases and the J gene end by 7 bases; junction bases not matched to a gene: 14. Germline CDR1 is SEHNR and CDR2 is FQNEAQ (reference sequence). The CDR3 length is 17 residues. CDR3 nucleotide sequence: TGTGCCAGCAGCTTACCCTTCGGACAGGATCACGGGAACACCATATATTTT. It encodes CASSLPFGQDHGNTIYF.

This clonotype was picked up many times. The chain is built from TRBV29-1 and TRBJ2-3, with D unresolved. The ends were cut back, 4 bases at V and 6 bases at J, with 11 bases in the middle. The CDR3 extends over 12 amino acids. CDR1 is SQVTM, CDR2 ANQGSEA, per germline. DNA for the CDR3: TGCAGCGTTGTTAGATCAGCGGATACGCAGTATTTT. Its translation is CSVVRSADTQYF.

For this clonotype: One base away lies a much larger clone, so this may be a sequencing read error. In this CDR3 the conserved last residue, phenylalanine or tryptophan, is missing, so a read error is likely. J is TRBJ1-1 and V is TRBV7-9, with D perhaps TRBD1 (5 bases). The germline CDR1 and CDR2 sequences are SEHNR and FQNEAQ (reference sequence). The CDR3 spans 13 residues. Trimming cost V 5 bases and J 8 bases, with 15 bases left between them. The CDR3 region is CASSPSGGDEAFL. CDR3 nucleotide sequence: TGTGCCAGCAGCCCATCGGGAGGGGACGAAGCTTTCCTT.

This clonotype has a count of ten or more. The CDR3 coding sequence is TGTGCCAGCAGCCAAAGTCACTCTAGCGGGAGTGAGCAGTTCTTC. Protein product: CASSQSHSSGSEQFF. The rearrangement uses TRBV3-1 and TRBJ2-1, with 10 bases that match TRBD2. The CDR3 contains 15 residues. CDR1 is LGHDT and CDR2 is YNNKEL in the germline V gene (reference sequence). The trim removed 2 bases at V and 9 bases at J, leaving 7 bases unmatched.

This clonotype was seen ten or more times. The genes are TRBV24-1 and TRBJ2-7; D is undetermined. Germline assignment: CDR1 KGHDR and CDR2 SFDVKD. This CDR3 is built from 13 residues. Trimming left V 0 bases short and J 3 bases short, with 5 bases between. In nucleotides, the CDR3 is TGTGCCACCAGTGATTTGTGGGGCTACGAGCAGTACTTC. It codes for CATSDLWGYEQYF.

By share of the sample, this clonotype is medium-sized. The V call is TRBV7-2, the J call TRBJ2-1, with 9 nucleotides matching TRBD2. Germline CDR1 SGHTA, CDR2 FQGNSA. The length of the CDR3 is 17 residues. Trimming cost V 5 bases and J 6 bases; bases outside gene matches: 14. The CDR3 sequence: CASSILSGSPGPNEQFF. The CDR3 bases are TGTGCCAGCAGCATCCTTAGCGGGAGCCCGGGGCCCAATGAGCAGTTCTTC.

Comments on this clonotype: The junction departs from the called germline gene at one end, perhaps through a read error. The gene calls are TRBV6-5 and TRBJ1-1, with D tentatively TRBD1 (5 bases). Germline CDR1 MNHEY, CDR2 SVGAGI. The CDR3 consists of 19 residues. CDR3 residues: CASSALQIEVRGMNTGAFF. DNA for the CDR3: TGTGCCAGCAGTGCACTACAGATTGAGGTAAGGGGAATGAACACTGGAGCTTTCTTT.

This clonotype was picked up many times. V and J are TRBV2 and TRBJ2-1; 11 positions agree with TRBD2. In germline, CDR1 is SNHLY, CDR2 FYNNEI. This CDR3 has 14 residues. J was trimmed by 7 bases and V by 4 bases; bases with no gene match: 3. In DNA form, the CDR3 reads TGTGCCAGCAGTGCCGGGACTAGCGGTAATGAGCAGTTCTTC. This encodes CASSAGTSGNEQFF.

This clonotype was seen ten or more times. This chain links TRBV7-9 with TRBJ1-6; D is unresolved. V was pared by 3 bases and J by 10 bases, with 16 bases between. The V gene's germline CDR1 is SEHNR and CDR2 FQNEAQ (reference sequence). The CDR3 is 15 residues long. The chain's CDR3 is CASSLNSDGVSPLHF. The CDR3 DNA follows: TGTGCCAGCAGCTTGAATTCAGACGGGGTCTCACCCCTCCACTTT. Supplemented by reference TRBV7-9 and TRBJ1-6, the full variable domain reads DTGVSQNPRHKITKRGQNVTFRCDPISEHNRLYWYRQTLGQGPEFLTYFQNEAQLEKSRLLSDRFSAERPKGSFSTLEIQRTEQGDSAMYLCASSLNSDGVSPLHFGNGTRLTVT.

About this clonotype: A much larger clone differs by one base, so this may be a read error. The chain combines TRBV12-3 or TRBV12-4 with TRBJ1-5; tentatively, D is TRBD1 (6 bases). V was shortened by 2 bases and J by 0 bases, with 17 bases between the two germline ends. The CDR3 is 18 residues long. CDR3 sequence reads: CASSLPRQGINSNQPQHF. The CDR3 nucleotides read TGTGCCAGCAGTTTACCCCGCCAGGGGATCAATAGCAATCAGCCCCAGCATTTT.

This clonotype has ten or more counts. The chain employs TRBV15 and TRBJ1-1; TRBD1 agrees at 9 bases. There are 16 residues in the CDR3. In germline, CDR1 is LNHNV, CDR2 YYDKDF (reference sequence). V was pared by 0 bases and J by 5 bases, with 7 bases of the junction left unmatched. In nucleotides, the CDR3 is TGTGCCACCAGCAGAGATAGGGGGACAGGGAGGACTGAAGCTTTCTTT. It translates to CATSRDRGTGRTEAFF.

The table lists this clonotype with many counts. The final CDR3 position lacks the conserved phenylalanine or tryptophan, pointing to a likely read error. This chain joins TRBV5-1 and TRBJ2-1, with D tentatively TRBD1 (5 bases). Germline V gene data show CDR1 as SGHRS and CDR2 as YFSETQ. This CDR3 contains 18 residues. The V end lost 3 bases, the J end lost 7 bases, and 26 bases lay between the germline ends. The CDR3 here is CASSSLAPAGWTMNEQFL. The CDR3 DNA is TGCGCCAGCAGCTCTTTGGCCCCGGCAGGCTGGACAATGAATGAGCAGTTCCTC.

This clonotype was counted only a few times. Its ends do not fully match the called genes, so a read error is possible. The chain is built from TRBV15 and TRBJ1-3, with D possibly matching TRBD1 (5 bases). The CDR3 totals 16 residues. Germline CDR1 and CDR2: LNHNV and YYDKDF (reference sequence). DNA for the CDR3: TGTGCCACCGGCAGGGCTAAGACAGACTCTGGAAACACCATATATTTT. Its translation is CATGRAKTDSGNTIYF.

Remarks on this clonotype: A much larger clone lies one base from this, so it may be a read error. As the CDR3 is not closed by the conserved phenylalanine or tryptophan, this likely results from a read error. The V call is TRBV12-5, the J call TRBJ2-5; D is perhaps TRBD1 or TRBD2 (5 bases each). V lost 5 bases to trimming and J lost 4 bases, with 17 bases between them. The CDR3 loop spans 15 amino acids. CDR1 LGHNT and CDR2 FRNRAP come from the germline V gene. The CDR3 here is CASGNSEGLGETQYS. The CDR3 DNA reads TGTGCTAGTGGTAACTCCGAGGGGCTGGGAGAGACCCAGTACTCC.